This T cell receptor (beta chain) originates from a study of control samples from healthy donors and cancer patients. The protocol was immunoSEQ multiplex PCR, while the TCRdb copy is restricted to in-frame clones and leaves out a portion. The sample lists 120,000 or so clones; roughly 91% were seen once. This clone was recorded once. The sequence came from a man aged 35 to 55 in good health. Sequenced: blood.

In nucleotides, the CDR3 is TGTGCCAGCAGCTTGGGAGCGGGGGGAGCTAGCACAGATACGCAGTATTTT. It is translated as CASSLGAGGASTDTQYF. V gene TRBV5-4 combines with J gene TRBJ2-3, with 9 bases lining up with TRBD2. The length of the CDR3 is 17 residues. With 0 bases clipped from V and 0 bases from J, the junction kept 5 bases outside the gene matches. Germline CDR1 reads SGHNT; CDR2 reads YYREEE (reference sequence).